The 29 T cell receptor beta chains below come from one sample, sequenced in a study of T cells in localized non-small cell lung cancer. Repertoires were generated with immunoSEQ multiplex PCR, while TCRdb's copy carries only in-frame clones and drops some. The sample contains around 130,000 clones, about 90% of which appear only once. The input for sequencing was peripheral blood, taken before any cancer treatment. Receptors originate from a female donor over 55 with stage I lung adenocarcinoma.

V is TRBV10-1 and J is TRBJ1-1; tentative D call: TRBD1 (6 bases). This CDR3 is 14 amino acids long. Trimming removed 2 bases from V and 0 bases from J, with 7 bases in between. Germline lookup yields CDR1 WNHNN and CDR2 SYGVQD (reference sequence). In nucleotides, the CDR3 is TGCGCCAGCAGTGAGCAGGGGCTGAACACTGAAGCTTTCTTT. It encodes CASSEQGLNTEAFF.

The chain couples TRBV4-1 to TRBJ1-4, with D maybe TRBD1 (5 bases). CDR3 size: 15 residues. V was shortened by 2 bases and J by 5 bases, with 12 bases between the two germline ends. From germline, CDR1 is MGHRA and CDR2 YSYEKL. The CDR3 loop reads CASSQRQGENEKLFF. CDR3 nucleotide sequence: TGCGCCAGCAGCCAACGTCAAGGGGAGAATGAAAAACTGTTTTTT.

The V gene is TRBV6-1, the J gene TRBJ2-1, with TRBD2 as a possible D gene (5 bases). The CDR3 covers 17 residues. The germline gives CDR1 MNHNS, CDR2 SASEGT. V was trimmed by 0 bases and J by 5 bases, leaving 17 bases between them. DNA for the CDR3: TGTGCCAGCAGTGAAGCAAATCCGGGGATGACCCACAATGAGCAGTTCTTC. Amino acid sequence: CASSEANPGMTHNEQFF.

This chain links TRBV7-3 with TRBJ2-1; D is possibly TRBD2 (5 bases). Trimming removed 3 bases from V and 8 bases from J, with 17 bases in between. The germline V gene has CDR1 SGHTA and CDR2 FQGTGA. The CDR3 sequence is 15 residues long. CDR3 in amino acids: CASSFTAIGGYEQFF. The DNA for the CDR3 is TGTGCCAGCAGCTTTACAGCGATAGGAGGCTATGAGCAGTTCTTC.

The chain couples TRBV2 to TRBJ2-1, with D hard to call. The germline CDR1 and CDR2 sequences are SNHLY and FYNNEI. The V end was cut by 5 bases, the J end by 4 bases, with 15 bases between. The CDR3 runs 15 residues. This chain's CDR3 is CASSPRQTVYNEQFF. CDR3 nucleotides: TGTGCCAGCAGTCCCCGCCAGACTGTTTACAATGAGCAGTTCTTC.

The chain combines TRBV2 with TRBJ2-2; D gene unclear. This CDR3 has 13 amino acids. Trimming cost V 5 bases and J 7 bases, with 11 bases left between them. Germline CDR1 SNHLY, CDR2 FYNNEI. The CDR3 region has the DNA TGTGCCAGCAGTCCCATAATTAGCGGGGAGCTGTTTTTT. This translates into CASSPIISGELFF.

This clone has just a few counts. This chain connects TRBV5-1 to TRBJ2-1; 8 nucleotides match TRBD2. The germline gives CDR1 SGHRS, CDR2 YFSETQ. This CDR3 contains 14 residues. Trimming removed 6 bases from V and 3 bases from J; junction bases left unmatched: 5. DNA for the CDR3: TGCGCCAGCACCAGGGGACTAGACTACAATGAGCAGTTCTTC. Protein sequence: CASTRGLDYNEQFF.

The chain links TRBV19 to TRBJ2-7; D ambiguous. V lost 4 bases, J lost 0 bases, and 10 bases lay in between. This CDR3 contains 14 residues. Germline CDR1 is LNHDA and CDR2 is SQIVND (reference sequence). The CDR3: CASSRMGISYEQYF. The CDR3 DNA sequence: TGTGCCAGTAGTAGAATGGGTATCTCCTACGAGCAGTACTTC.

This chain joins TRBV5-4 and TRBJ1-1, with D possibly matching TRBD1 (6 bases). Trimming took off 4 bases at V and 0 bases at J, with 7 bases between the two ends. This CDR3 is built from 13 residues. Germline V gene data show CDR1 as SGHNT and CDR2 as YYREEE (reference sequence). The CDR3 here is CASSPGVNTEAFF. Here the CDR3 DNA reads TGTGCCAGCAGCCCAGGGGTGAACACTGAAGCTTTCTTT.

CDR3 amino acids: CASRATGGTGELFF. The CDR3, as DNA: TGTGCCAGCAGAGCGACAGGGGGCACCGGGGAGCTGTTTTTT. The chain combines TRBV6-1 with TRBJ2-2; 9 nucleotides align to TRBD1. The V segment lost 6 bases and the J segment 4 bases; nucleotides outside the gene matches: 3. This CDR3 comprises 14 residues. CDR1 MNHNS and CDR2 SASEGT come from the germline V gene.

The chain joins TRBV25-1 to TRBJ2-2, with TRBD2 identical over 9 bases. CDR3 length equals 16 residues. Trimming cost V 4 bases and J 7 bases; bases outside gene matches: 10. Germline CDR1 and CDR2: MGHDK and SYGVNS. The DNA of the CDR3 is TGTGCCAGCAGTGCCCCCGCGGGAGGGCCTATCGGGGAGCTGTTTTTT. Residues: CASSAPAGGPIGELFF.

CDR3 coding DNA: TGTGCCAGCAGCTCCCAGCAGGGGGGAAAATCCCCTGGGACCCAGTACTTC. Its protein is CASSSQQGGKSPGTQYF. This rearrangement joins TRBV25-1 to TRBJ2-5, with D possibly matching TRBD1 (7 bases). Trimming took off 6 bases at V and 7 bases at J, with 27 bases between the two ends. The germline V gene encodes CDR1 MGHDK and CDR2 SYGVNS. The length of the CDR3 is 17 residues.

This sequence joins TRBV10-3 and TRBJ1-2; D remains ambiguous. Germline CDR1 is ENHRY and CDR2 is SYGVKD. The length of the CDR3 is 15 residues. V shed 4 bases and J shed 2 bases, with 14 bases lying between them. This chain's CDR3 is CAISGQEISNYGYTF. For the CDR3, the DNA is TGTGCCATCAGTGGACAAGAAATATCAAACTATGGCTACACCTTC.

The V and J genes are TRBV6-5 and TRBJ1-5; D uncertain. Trimming pared 2 bases from V and 0 bases from J, leaving 8 bases between. This CDR3 has 15 residues. The V gene's germline CDR1 is MNHEY and CDR2 SVGAGI. This CDR3 reads CASSYNRNSNQPQHF. The CDR3 nucleotides read TGTGCCAGCAGTTACAATAGAAATAGCAATCAGCCCCAGCATTTT.

This clone was detected only a few times. The chain is built from TRBV28 and TRBJ2-7, with unresolved D. In germline, CDR1 is MDHEN, CDR2 SYDVKM. The length of the CDR3 is 13 residues. V shed 8 bases and J shed 4 bases, with 15 bases lying between them. In DNA, the CDR3 is TGTGCCAGCTTACCGGGTCCCGGGTACGAGCAGTACTTC. This sequence encodes CASLPGPGYEQYF.

The rearrangement uses TRBV5-1 and TRBJ1-1, with D possibly being TRBD1 (5 bases). Trimming took off 0 bases at V and 5 bases at J, with 11 bases between the two ends. Per germline, CDR1 SGHRS and CDR2 YFSETQ. This CDR3 spans 14 amino acids. CDR3 residues: CASSLVGDDTEAFF. The CDR3 DNA sequence: TGCGCCAGCAGCTTGGTTGGGGACGATACTGAAGCTTTCTTT.

In its sample, this clone was seen a few times. The chain joins TRBV11-2 to TRBJ1-2; possibly TRBD1 for D (6 bases). Germline CDR1 reads SGHAT; CDR2 reads FQNNGV. CDR3 size: 15 residues. The V end was cut by 2 bases, the J end by 3 bases, with 13 bases between. CDR3 coding DNA: TGTGCCAGCAGCTTACTCAGGGGAAAGGACTATGGCTACACCTTC. This gives the protein CASSLLRGKDYGYTF. Full variable domain (outside the CDR3, taken from reference TRBV11-2 and TRBJ1-2): EAGVAQSPRYKIIEKRQSVAFWCNPISGHATLYWYQQILGQGPKLLIQFQNNGVVDDSQLPKDRFSAERLKGVDSTLKIQPAKLEDSAVYLCASSLLRGKDYGYTFGSGTRLTVV.

The V call is TRBV5-4, the J call TRBJ2-6; unclear D gene. V lost 2 bases, J lost 3 bases, and 3 bases lay in between. CDR1 and CDR2 (germline): SGHNT, YYREEE (reference sequence). The CDR3 loop spans 13 amino acids. The CDR3 nucleotides read TGTGCCAGCAGCTTCGATGGGGCCAACGTCCTGACTTTC. Translating it yields CASSFDGANVLTF.

This clone was seen a single time. The CDR3 is CASSRWGQQYF. In DNA form, the CDR3 reads TGTGCCAGCAGCCGGTGGGGACAGCAGTACTTC. This chain connects TRBV7-6 to TRBJ2-7; tentatively, D is TRBD1 or TRBD2 (5 bases each). The V gene's germline CDR1 is SGHVS and CDR2 FNYEAQ. CDR3 length: 11 residues. V was pared by 5 bases and J by 8 bases, with 10 bases between.

This clone was detected a few times. V usage is TRBV28 and J usage is TRBJ2-2; D is perhaps TRBD2 (6 bases). Per germline, CDR1 MDHEN and CDR2 SYDVKM. Trimming stripped 10 bases from V and 1 base from J, with 10 bases between. CDR3 size: 13 residues. In DNA, the CDR3 is TGTGCCACCCCGGAGGGGAACACCGGGGAGCTGTTTTTT. This encodes CATPEGNTGELFF.

The chain has TRBV6-5 and TRBJ1-3; 9 nucleotides line up with TRBD1. V was pared by 1 base and J by 6 bases, with 4 bases of the junction left unmatched. CDR3 size: 15 residues. Germline-derived CDR1 and CDR2 are MNHEY and SVGAGI. The CDR3 nucleotides read TGTGCCAGCAGTTACTTGGGACAGGGAGTAAACACCATATATTTT. Translating it yields CASSYLGQGVNTIYF.

The J gene is TRBJ2-3, the V gene TRBV7-3; TRBD2 aligns across 10 bases. Germline V CDR1 and CDR2: SGHTA, FQGTGA. The CDR3 sequence is 13 residues long. The V segment lost 5 bases and the J segment 9 bases; nucleotides outside the gene matches: 5. The CDR3, as DNA: TGTGCCAGCAGCCAGTTAGCGGGGGGAACGCAGTATTTT. It encodes CASSQLAGGTQYF.

The chain carries TRBV30 and TRBJ1-6; TRBD1 matches at 7 bases. There are 15 residues in the CDR3. J gave up 13 bases and V 0 bases, and 12 bases lay outside the gene matches. The germline V gene encodes CDR1 GTSNPN and CDR2 SVGIG (reference sequence). In DNA form, the CDR3 reads TGTGCCTGGAGTGTGCTCAGGGGGAGGTTTAGGCCCCTCCACTTT. It translates to CAWSVLRGRFRPLHF.

The chain couples TRBV11-1 to TRBJ2-3; D possibly corresponds to TRBD1 (5 bases). This CDR3 is built from 13 residues. Germline CDR1 reads SGHAT; CDR2 reads FQDESV (reference sequence). V was cut by 3 bases and J by 6 bases, with 10 bases left in between. The CDR3 loop is CASSFRAGDTQYF. CDR3 bases: TGTGCCAGCAGCTTCAGAGCAGGGGATACGCAGTATTTT.

The genes are TRBV11-1 and TRBJ1-5; D is unclear. The CDR3 runs to 13 residues. The V and J ends lost 0 bases and 7 bases respectively, with 7 bases between them. CDR1 and CDR2 (germline): SGHAT, FQDESV (reference sequence). Here the CDR3 reads CASSLAQEQPQHF. The CDR3 coding sequence is TGTGCCAGCAGCTTAGCCCAGGAACAGCCCCAGCATTTT. The whole variable domain, remainder taken from reference TRBV11-1 and TRBJ1-5, is EAEVAQSPRYKITEKSQAVAFWCDPISGHATLYWYRQILGQGPELLVQFQDESVVDDSQLPKDRFSAERLKGVDSTLKIQPAELGDSAMYLCASSLAQEQPQHFGDGTRLSIL.

V and J are TRBV5-1 and TRBJ2-7, with 9 nucleotides matching TRBD2. The V gene's germline CDR1 is SGHRS and CDR2 YFSETQ. The CDR3 consists of 16 residues. V lost 3 bases and J lost 4; bases outside the gene matches: 11. The CDR3 region has the DNA TGCGCCAGCAGCTGGGGGGCTAGCGGGGATCTATACGAGCAGTACTTC. This sequence encodes CASSWGASGDLYEQYF.

This rearrangement joins TRBV18 to TRBJ1-3; D is unclear. The V end was cut by 0 bases, the J end by 4 bases, with 16 bases between. CDR1 is KGHSH, CDR2 LQKENI, per germline. The CDR3 loop spans 17 amino acids. As DNA, the CDR3 is TGTGCCAGCTCACCACCCACGCTCTCCCTGTCGGGAAACACCATATATTTT. Its translation: CASSPPTLSLSGNTIYF.

The chain recombines TRBV4-1 with TRBJ2-1, with 9 bases aligning to TRBD1. Germline lookup yields CDR1 MGHRA and CDR2 YSYEKL. The CDR3 totals 16 residues. Losses at the gene ends were 2 bases for V and 1 base for J; bases not matched to a gene: 3. CDR3 loop: CASSQQQGASYNEQFF. CDR3 coding DNA: TGCGCCAGCAGCCAACAACAGGGGGCGTCCTACAATGAGCAGTTCTTC.

This chain links TRBV4-1 with TRBJ1-2, with a tentative D call TRBD1 (6 bases). CDR3 length equals 14 residues. Germline loops: CDR1 MGHRA, CDR2 YSYEKL. V lost 1 base to trimming and J lost 8 bases, with 14 bases between them. CDR3 DNA: TGCGCCAGCAGCCAAGTCGTACAGGGCCAGGGCTACACCTTC. This translates into CASSQVVQGQGYTF.